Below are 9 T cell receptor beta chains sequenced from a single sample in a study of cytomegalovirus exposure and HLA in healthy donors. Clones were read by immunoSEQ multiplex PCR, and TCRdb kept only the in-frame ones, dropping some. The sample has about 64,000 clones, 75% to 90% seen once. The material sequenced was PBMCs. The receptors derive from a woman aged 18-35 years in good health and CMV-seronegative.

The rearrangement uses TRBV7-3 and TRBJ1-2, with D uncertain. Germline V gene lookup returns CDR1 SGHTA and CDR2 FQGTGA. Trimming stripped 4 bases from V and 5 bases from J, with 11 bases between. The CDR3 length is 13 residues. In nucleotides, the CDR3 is TGTGCCAGCAGCTACGGTACAGCATATGGCTACACCTTC. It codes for CASSYGTAYGYTF. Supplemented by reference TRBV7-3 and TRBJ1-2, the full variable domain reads GAGVSQTPSNKVTEKGKYVELRCDPISGHTALYWYRQSLGQGPEFLIYFQGTGAADDSGLPNDRFFAVRPEGSVSTLKIQRTERGDSAVYLCASSYGTAYGYTFGSGTRLTVV.

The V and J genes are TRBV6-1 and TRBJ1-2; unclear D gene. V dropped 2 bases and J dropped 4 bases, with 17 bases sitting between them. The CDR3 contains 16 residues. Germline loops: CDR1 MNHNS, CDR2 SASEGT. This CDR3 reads CASSERPGIVSYGYTF. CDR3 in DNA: TGTGCCAGCAGTGAACGTCCGGGGATTGTATCCTATGGCTACACCTTC.

This CDR3 reads CSVSSGNNEQFF. DNA of the CDR3: TGCAGCGTATCTAGCGGAAACAATGAGCAGTTCTTC. The chain has TRBV29-1 and TRBJ2-1, with 7 bases fitting TRBD2. The germline V gene encodes CDR1 SQVTM and CDR2 ANQGSEA. The CDR3 extends over 12 amino acids. Unmatched junction bases numbered 4, after V lost 6 bases and J lost 5 bases.

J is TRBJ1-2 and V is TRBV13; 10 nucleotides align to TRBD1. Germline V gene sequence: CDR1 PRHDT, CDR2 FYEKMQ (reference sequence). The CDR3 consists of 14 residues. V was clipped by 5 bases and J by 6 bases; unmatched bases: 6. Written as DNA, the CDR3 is TGTGCCAGCAGCCGGGACAGGGGTACAAATGGCTACACCTTC. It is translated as CASSRDRGTNGYTF.

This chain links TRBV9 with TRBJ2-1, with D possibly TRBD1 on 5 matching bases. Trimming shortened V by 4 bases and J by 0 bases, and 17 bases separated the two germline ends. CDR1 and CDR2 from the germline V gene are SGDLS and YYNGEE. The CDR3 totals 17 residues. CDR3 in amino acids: CASSLDRKKSSYNEQFF. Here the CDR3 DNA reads TGTGCCAGCAGCCTAGACAGAAAGAAAAGCTCCTACAATGAGCAGTTCTTC.

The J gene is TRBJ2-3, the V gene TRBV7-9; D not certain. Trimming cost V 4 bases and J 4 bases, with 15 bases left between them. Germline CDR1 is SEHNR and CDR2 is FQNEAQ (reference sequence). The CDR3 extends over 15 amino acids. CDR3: CASSYPVGVADTQYF. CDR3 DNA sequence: TGTGCCAGCAGCTACCCGGTTGGTGTCGCAGATACGCAGTATTTT.

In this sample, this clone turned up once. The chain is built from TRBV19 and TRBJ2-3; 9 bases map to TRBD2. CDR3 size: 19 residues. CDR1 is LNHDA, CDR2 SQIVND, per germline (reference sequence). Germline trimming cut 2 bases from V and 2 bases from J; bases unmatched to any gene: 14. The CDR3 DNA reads TGTGCCAGTAGTATATTAGCTAGCGGGGCAAGAACTCTCACAGATACGCAGTATTTT. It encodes CASSILASGARTLTDTQYF. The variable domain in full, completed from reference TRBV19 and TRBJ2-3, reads DGGITQSPKYLFRKEGQNVTLSCEQNLNHDAMYWYRQDPGQGLRLIYYSQIVNDFQKGDIAEGYSVSREKKESFPLTVTSAQKNPTAFYLCASSILASGARTLTDTQYFGPGTRLTVL.

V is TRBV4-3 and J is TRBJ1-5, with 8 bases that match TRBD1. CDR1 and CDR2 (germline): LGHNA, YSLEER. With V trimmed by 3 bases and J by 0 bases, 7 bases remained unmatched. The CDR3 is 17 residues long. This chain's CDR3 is CASSHRTGTYSNQPQHF. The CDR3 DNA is TGCGCCAGCAGCCATCGGACAGGGACCTATAGCAATCAGCCCCAGCATTTT.

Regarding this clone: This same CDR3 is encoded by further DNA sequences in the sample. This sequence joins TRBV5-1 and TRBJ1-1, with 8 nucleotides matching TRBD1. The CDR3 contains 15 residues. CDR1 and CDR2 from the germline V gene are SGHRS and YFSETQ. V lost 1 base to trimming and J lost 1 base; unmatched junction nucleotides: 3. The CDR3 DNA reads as TGCGCCAGCAGCTTGACCGGGACAGGGAACACTGAAGCTTTCTTT. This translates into CASSLTGTGNTEAFF.